This T cell receptor (beta chain) was retrieved from a study of tumor and adjacent non-tumor tissue in lung cancer. Study summary: Patients were aged about 31 to 85, roughly 9 men and roughly 5 women, stage I to III. Points from the study as a whole: Patients with more diverse tumor TCRs had worse survival. Significantly higher TCR diversity was found in tumor than normal lung.

The CDR3 covers 15 residues. Germline CDR1 reads MNHEY; CDR2 reads SVGAGI. J was trimmed by 6 bases and V by 2 bases; bases with no gene match: 7. This clonotype was observed many times. No antigen is known for it. The template was RNA from unsorted bulk tissue. Donors were chemotherapy-naive, newly diagnosed lung cancer surgical patients in China, August–late 2014. Three rounds of nested PCR, following a modified ARM-PCR protocol, produced the TCRbeta library. From the multiplex PCR reads, TCRdb called clonotypes with MiXCR, one entry per CDR3 protein. The sample has approximately 120,000 distinct CDR3 sequences, about 66% seen once; the top ten hold around 13%.

The sequence was collected from a man aged 25-40 years with non-small cell lung cancer. Sequencing was done on a sample of lung tumor tissue. This chain joins TRBV6-5 and TRBJ1-2, with TRBD1 identical over 9 bases. The CDR3 region is CASSYVDRGTDGYTF. In DNA, the CDR3 is TGTGCCAGCAGTTACGTGGACAGGGGAACGGATGGCTACACCTTC.